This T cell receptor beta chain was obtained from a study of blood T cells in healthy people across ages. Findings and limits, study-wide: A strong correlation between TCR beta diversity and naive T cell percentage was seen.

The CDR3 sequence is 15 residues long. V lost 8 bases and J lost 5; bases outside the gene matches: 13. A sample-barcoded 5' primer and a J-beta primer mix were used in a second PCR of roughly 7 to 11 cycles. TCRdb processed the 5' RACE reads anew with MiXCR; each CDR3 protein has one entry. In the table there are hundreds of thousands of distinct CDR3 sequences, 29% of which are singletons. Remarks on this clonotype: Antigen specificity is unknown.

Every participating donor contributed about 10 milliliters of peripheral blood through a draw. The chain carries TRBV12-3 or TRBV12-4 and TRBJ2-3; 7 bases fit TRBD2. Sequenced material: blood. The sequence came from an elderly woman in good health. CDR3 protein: CASALGPRGVDTQYF. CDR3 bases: TGTGCCAGCGCGTTGGGACCCCGGGGGGTAGATACGCAGTATTTT.